The 30 T cell receptor beta chains reported below all come from one sample, sequenced in a study of CD4+ T cells in melanoma. Some clones are missing from TCRdb's copy, which holds only in-frame ones; the method was immunoSEQ multiplex PCR. This repertoire shows about 15,000 clones, around four fifths found once; its top ten account for about 6.4%. Material for sequencing was cells from a culture (not recorded whether cultured in vitro). The source of these receptors is a human donor with melanoma.

This chain uses TRBV27 with TRBJ2-3; the match to TRBD2 covers 13 bases. Germline CDR1 is MNHEY and CDR2 is SMNVEV (reference sequence). CDR3 size: 17 residues. J gave up 2 bases and V 6 bases, and 8 bases lay outside the gene matches. CDR3 residues: CASSPRLAGGTTDTQYF. The CDR3 DNA follows: TGTGCCAGCAGCCCTCGACTAGCGGGGGGAACCACAGATACGCAGTATTTT.

This clone was seen just once. The chain links TRBV2 to TRBJ1-5; D remains ambiguous. The germline V and J ends were trimmed by 4 bases and 4 bases, with 11 bases remaining between them. Germline V lookup: CDR1 SNHLY, CDR2 FYNNEI. The length of the CDR3 is 14 residues. CDR3 sequence: CASSGFIGNQPQHF. Here the CDR3 DNA reads TGTGCCAGCAGTGGATTTATCGGGAATCAGCCCCAGCATTTT.

CDR3 nucleotide sequence: TGTGCCAGCAGTTACCGACGACGGACAAACACCGGGGAGCTGTTTTTT. Protein: CASSYRRRTNTGELFF. This rearrangement joins TRBV6-5 to TRBJ2-2, with D possibly TRBD1 on 5 matching bases. Germline values: CDR1 MNHEY, CDR2 SVGAGI. The V gene lost 2 bases and the J gene lost 2 bases, with 12 bases spanning the gap. This CDR3 contains 16 residues.

This clone has only one observation. The chain links TRBV7-9 to TRBJ2-7; either TRBD1 or TRBD2 may supply D (7 bases each). Germline CDR1 is SEHNR and CDR2 is FQNEAQ (reference sequence). V lost 5 bases and J lost 2, with 10 bases in between. This CDR3 contains 13 residues. CDR3 bases: TGTGCCAGCAGCCCAGGGGGGGCCTACGAGCAGTACTTC. Translating gives CASSPGGAYEQYF.

The rearrangement joins TRBV7-6 to TRBJ2-7; 8 bases are a match to TRBD1. CDR1 is SGHVS and CDR2 is FNYEAQ in the germline V gene. The CDR3 loop spans 15 amino acids. Trimming removed 4 bases from V and 0 bases from J; junction bases left unmatched: 5. The CDR3 region has the DNA TGTGCCAGCAGCTCAGGGGGCCCCTACTCCTACGAGCAGTACTTC. Amino acids: CASSSGGPYSYEQYF.

The rearrangement links TRBV5-4 to TRBJ1-5; maybe TRBD1 (6 bases). V was clipped by 0 bases and J by 3 bases, with 7 bases between them. The length of the CDR3 is 14 residues. Germline V gene sequence: CDR1 SGHNT, CDR2 YYREEE (reference sequence). CDR3 loop: CASSLVGANQPQHF. DNA of the CDR3: TGTGCCAGCAGCTTGGTGGGGGCCAATCAGCCCCAGCATTTT.

The chain combines TRBV2 with TRBJ1-5; D may be TRBD1 (5 bases). V was trimmed by 4 bases and J by 5 bases, leaving 12 bases between them. CDR3 length: 14 amino acids. Germline CDR1 SNHLY, CDR2 FYNNEI. The CDR3 DNA is TGTGCCAGCAGTGGGAGGCTGGGGGATCAGCCCCAGCATTTT. Translating it yields CASSGRLGDQPQHF.

The chain combines TRBV30 with TRBJ1-4; maybe TRBD1 (5 bases). Germline V gene data show CDR1 as GTSNPN and CDR2 as SVGIG (reference sequence). This CDR3 has 15 amino acids. V was cut by 4 bases and J by 7 bases, with 19 bases left in between. The chain's CDR3 is CAWKRGTPKGEKLFF. For the CDR3, the DNA is TGTGCCTGGAAAAGAGGGACCCCCAAGGGTGAAAAACTGTTTTTT.

V and J are TRBV7-8 and TRBJ1-5; 7 bases match TRBD1. The CDR3 totals 15 residues. The junction had 9 bases not matched to a gene; V was cut back by 5 bases and J by 5 bases. Germline lookup yields CDR1 SGHVS and CDR2 FQNEAQ. CDR3 in amino acids: CASSPVGGTDQPQHF. CDR3 DNA sequence: TGTGCCAGCAGCCCGGTCGGGGGGACAGATCAGCCCCAGCATTTT.

The CDR3 loop reads CSVDSGNQETQYF. The CDR3 coding sequence is TGCAGCGTTGATTCTGGGAACCAAGAGACCCAGTACTTC. The chain links TRBV29-1 to TRBJ2-5, with D unclear. V shed 3 bases and J shed 0 bases, with 8 bases lying between them. Germline V lookup: CDR1 SQVTM, CDR2 ANQGSEA. CDR3 length: 13 amino acids.

This rearrangement joins TRBV7-9 to TRBJ2-7; no firm D call. This CDR3 contains 12 residues. The germline CDR1 and CDR2 sequences are SEHNR and FQNEAQ (reference sequence). V lost 5 bases, J lost 4 bases, and 9 bases lay in between. CDR3 sequence reads: CASSPHRYEQYF. The CDR3 DNA reads as TGTGCCAGCAGCCCCCATAGATACGAGCAGTACTTC.

The chain is built from TRBV18 and TRBJ1-6; a weak D match, TRBD1 (5 bases). This CDR3 comprises 14 residues. Trimming took 4 bases from V and 11 from J, leaving 15 bases between them. Germline lookup yields CDR1 KGHSH and CDR2 LQKENI. The CDR3 region has the DNA TGTGCCAGCTCACGGGACTTACATAACGCACCCCTCCACTTT. Its translation: CASSRDLHNAPLHF.

This clone was seen once. The CDR3 reads CASSPRTGFMVQPQHF. The CDR3 DNA is TGTGCCAGCAGCCCCAGAACCGGGTTTATGGTACAGCCCCAGCATTTT. The chain uses TRBV7-2 and TRBJ1-5, with D unresolved. V lost 5 bases, J lost 7 bases, and 21 bases lay in between. The CDR3 consists of 16 residues. Germline CDR1 SGHTA, CDR2 FQGNSA.

The chain employs TRBV7-9 and TRBJ2-3; D is ambiguous. The V end lost 2 bases, the J end lost 7 bases, and 4 bases lay between the germline ends. The CDR3 length is 11 residues. Per germline, CDR1 SEHNR and CDR2 FQNEAQ (reference sequence). Here the CDR3 reads CASSLHHTQYF. The CDR3, as DNA: TGTGCCAGCAGCTTACATCATACGCAGTATTTT.

For the CDR3, the DNA is TGTGCCAGCAGTCGGGGCCGGGGGGACCAAGAGACCCAGTACTTC. It encodes CASSRGRGDQETQYF. The chain couples TRBV14 to TRBJ2-5; 7 positions match TRBD2. V was pared by 6 bases and J by 0 bases, with 7 bases of the junction left unmatched. Germline V gives CDR1 SGHDN, CDR2 FVKESK. The CDR3 is 15 amino acids.

The rearrangement uses TRBV2 and TRBJ1-1; no clear D gene. The CDR3 runs to 15 residues. In germline, CDR1 is SNHLY, CDR2 FYNNEI. V dropped 4 bases and J dropped 3 bases, with 15 bases sitting between them. CDR3 amino acids: CASSVRALADTEAFF. CDR3 sequence (DNA): TGTGCCAGCAGTGTTCGTGCGCTCGCGGACACTGAAGCTTTCTTT. Looking up the rest from reference TRBV2 and TRBJ1-1 gives the full variable domain: EPEVTQTPSHQVTQMGQEVILRCVPISNHLYFYWYRQILGQKVEFLVSFYNNEISEKSEIFDDQFSVERPDGSNFTLKIRSTKLEDSAMYFCASSVRALADTEAFFGQGTRLTVV.

This chain joins TRBV5-4 and TRBJ1-2; a possible D gene is TRBD1 (6 bases). Germline CDR1 is SGHNT and CDR2 is YYREEE (reference sequence). V dropped 4 bases and J dropped 5 bases, with 12 bases sitting between them. The CDR3 is 13 residues long. CDR3 coding DNA: TGTGCCAGCAGCAAATGGACAGTTTATGGCTACACCTTC. The encoded protein is CASSKWTVYGYTF.

The rearrangement joins TRBV5-6 to TRBJ1-1, with D possibly being TRBD1 (6 bases). Trimming removed 0 bases from V and 1 base from J, with 13 bases in between. Germline V gene lookup returns CDR1 SGHDT and CDR2 YYEEEE. The CDR3 is 16 amino acids. This chain's CDR3 is CASSLGGPGANTEAFF. The CDR3 DNA reads TGTGCCAGCAGCTTGGGGGGGCCGGGGGCGAACACTGAAGCTTTCTTT.

V usage is TRBV7-6 and J usage is TRBJ2-5; 10 bases are shared with TRBD2. The CDR3 spans 16 residues. V was clipped by 4 bases and J by 5 bases; unmatched bases: 10. Germline values: CDR1 SGHVS, CDR2 FNYEAQ. The CDR3 region has the DNA TGTGCCAGCAGCTCAACCACCGCGGGACTAGCGGAGACCCAGTACTTC. Its translation: CASSSTTAGLAETQYF. The variable domain in full, completed from reference TRBV7-6 and TRBJ2-5, reads GAGVSQSPRYKVTKRGQDVALRCDPISGHVSLYWYRQALGQGPEFLTYFNYEAQQDKSGLPNDRFSAERPEGSISTLTIQRTEQRDSAMYRCASSSTTAGLAETQYFGPGTRLLVL.

This clone was counted once. The chain combines TRBV10-1 with TRBJ1-1; the D gene is possibly TRBD1 (6 bases). The CDR3 is 15 residues long. V shed 3 bases and J shed 7 bases, with 18 bases lying between them. Germline lookup yields CDR1 WNHNN and CDR2 SYGVQD (reference sequence). This CDR3 reads CASSDPSDRTREAFF. CDR3 DNA: TGCGCCAGCAGTGACCCCTCCGACAGGACCCGTGAAGCTTTCTTT.

The chain combines TRBV4-1 with TRBJ2-5; D is perhaps TRBD1 (5 bases). The germline V gene has CDR1 MGHRA and CDR2 YSYEKL. CDR3 length equals 15 residues. The germline V and J ends were trimmed by 0 bases and 5 bases, with 13 bases remaining between them. CDR3 region: CASSQDHRGRETQYF. Written as DNA, the CDR3 is TGCGCCAGCAGCCAAGATCATAGGGGCCGGGAGACCCAGTACTTC.

The chain recombines TRBV11-2 with TRBJ2-1; 7 bases are a match to TRBD1. This CDR3 spans 15 amino acids. V lost 5 bases to trimming and J lost 4 bases; unmatched junction nucleotides: 8. Germline V CDR1 and CDR2: SGHAT, FQNNGV. The CDR3 region is CASSQGDRRYNEQFF. The DNA for the CDR3 is TGTGCCAGCAGCCAGGGGGACCGCCGATACAATGAGCAGTTCTTC.

V gene TRBV6-5 combines with J gene TRBJ1-5; perhaps TRBD1 as D (5 bases). This CDR3 has 14 amino acids. Germline V gene sequence: CDR1 MNHEY, CDR2 SVGAGI. V shed 5 bases and J shed 5 bases, with 13 bases lying between them. DNA for the CDR3: TGTGCCAGCAGTCCGGGACGGACACATCAGCCCCAGCATTTT. As protein: CASSPGRTHQPQHF.

This clone came up once. This chain uses TRBV6-6 with TRBJ2-2; unclear D gene. Per the germline V gene, CDR1 is MNHNY and CDR2 is SVGAGI (reference sequence). This CDR3 has 12 residues. V was trimmed by 2 bases and J by 7 bases, leaving 5 bases between them. The CDR3 region is CASSYRGGELFF. The CDR3 DNA reads as TGTGCCAGCAGTTACAGAGGCGGGGAGCTGTTTTTT.

The J gene is TRBJ1-3, the V gene TRBV7-2; 7 bases are shared with TRBD1. Germline loops: CDR1 SGHTA, CDR2 FQGNSA. The CDR3 contains 19 residues. V shed 5 bases and J 0 bases; nucleotides not matched to a gene: 16. The CDR3 region is CASSPRAQGHPGSGNTIYF. The DNA of the CDR3 is TGTGCCAGCAGCCCCAGGGCACAGGGGCATCCCGGCTCTGGAAACACCATATATTTT. Full variable domain (rest looked up from reference TRBV7-2 and TRBJ1-3): GAGVSQSPSNKVTEKGKDVELRCDPISGHTALYWYRQSLGQGLEFLIYFQGNSAPDKSGLPSDRFSAERTGGSVSTLTIQRTQQEDSAVYLCASSPRAQGHPGSGNTIYFGEGSWLTVV.

V usage is TRBV29-1 and J usage is TRBJ1-2, with D unresolved. The V end was cut by 1 base, the J end by 6 bases, with 9 bases between. This CDR3 spans 12 amino acids. The V gene's germline CDR1 is SQVTM and CDR2 ANQGSEA. The CDR3, as DNA: TGCAGCGTTGAAGCAGCAGGAGATGGCTACACCTTC. Its translation is CSVEAAGDGYTF.

The chain employs TRBV19 and TRBJ2-3; no firm D call. The CDR3 sequence is 10 residues long. The germline CDR1 and CDR2 sequences are LNHDA and SQIVND (reference sequence). The V gene lost 9 bases and the J gene lost 7 bases, with 8 bases spanning the gap. This CDR3 reads CARCFHTQYF. The CDR3 DNA follows: TGTGCCAGATGCTTCCATACGCAGTATTTT. The whole variable domain, remainder taken from reference TRBV19 and TRBJ2-3, is DGGITQSPKYLFRKEGQNVTLSCEQNLNHDAMYWYRQDPGQGLRLIYYSQIVNDFQKGDIAEGYSVSREKKESFPLTVTSAQKNPTAFYLCARCFHTQYFGPGTRLTVL.

V is TRBV19 and J is TRBJ1-2; tentative D call: TRBD1 (5 bases). Per germline, CDR1 LNHDA and CDR2 SQIVND (reference sequence). There are 14 residues in the CDR3. Deletions cut 5 bases from V and 4 bases from J, with 14 bases between. The CDR3 loop reads CASSPRQILYGYTF. Here the CDR3 DNA reads TGTGCCAGTAGTCCACGACAGATCCTCTATGGCTACACCTTC.

This chain connects TRBV12-5 to TRBJ2-5; TRBD1 aligns across 8 bases. The CDR3 extends over 15 amino acids. Germline V gene sequence: CDR1 LGHNT, CDR2 FRNRAP. J lost 5 bases, V lost 3 bases, and 8 bases had no gene match. The CDR3 DNA reads TGTGCTAGTGGTTTCTCCCGGACAGGGCGCGAGACCCAGTACTTC. Its translation: CASGFSRTGRETQYF.

The chain uses TRBV4-1 and TRBJ1-1; 7 bases map to TRBD1. V dropped 0 bases and J dropped 4; count of bases not matched to a gene: 8. CDR1 and CDR2 from the germline V gene are MGHRA and YSYEKL. This CDR3 region has 16 residues. In DNA form, the CDR3 reads TGCGCCAGCAGCCAAGACGGAGGGGGCCGGGGCACTGAAGCTTTCTTT. Its protein is CASSQDGGGRGTEAFF.